This T cell receptor beta chain stems from a study of T cells of healthy individuals. CDR3 length: 15 amino acids. V lost 7 bases to trimming and J lost 0 bases; unmatched junction nucleotides: 6. Germline assignment: CDR1 MNHEY and CDR2 SVGEGT. TCRdb called the 5' RACE reads again in MiXCR, with one record for every CDR3 protein. The sample lists about 53,000 distinct CDR3 sequences; approximately 15% were seen once. The origin of this receptor is a human donor in good health. V usage is TRBV6-2 or TRBV6-3 and J usage is TRBJ2-5; 9 nucleotides line up with TRBD1. CDR3 region: CASTDRGANQETQYF. In nucleotides, the CDR3 is TGTGCCAGCACGGACAGGGGAGCGAACCAAGAGACCCAGTACTTC.